This T cell receptor beta chain originates from a study of regulatory T cells in long-lasting Graves disease. Study details: The term persistent Graves' disease signified upward of 5 years on antithyroid drugs with positive TSH receptor antibodies. Findings and caveats of the study: Under persistent disease, TRBV28, TRBJ1-2 and TRBJ2-5 were used preferentially. Thyroid tissue went unexamined; only peripheral blood was analyzed.

CDR1 KGHDR and CDR2 SFDVKD come from the germline V gene. The CDR3 loop spans 13 amino acids. V was trimmed by 3 bases and J by 2 bases, leaving 1 base between them. TCR beta libraries were built with iRepertoire HTBI primers and Arm-PCR of CDR3 regions. Original handling: From all samples, identification returned 14 TRBJ and approximately 61 TRBV segments. TCRdb fed the multiplex PCR reads into MiXCR, producing one record per CDR3 protein. TCRdb, not the original authors, processed these V and J calls. There are around 430,000 distinct CDR3 sequences in the sample; under 25% occur only once, and around 13% lies in the top ten. The time point denotes: persistent/refractory GD, antithyroid drugs over 5 years with positive TRAb. Scientists built the TCR library using RNA that was extracted from PBMCs. This clonotype was found a few times. Its antigen is not known.

The sequences come from peripheral blood mononuclear cells (PBMCs), collected when the disease was refractory, from a patient treated with antithyroid drugs. The rearrangement links TRBV24-1 to TRBJ2-6; D unclear. This receptor was obtained from a female donor with Graves disease. The CDR3 nucleotides are TGTGCCACCAGTGATGCTGGGGCCAACGTCCTGACTTTC. This sequence encodes CATSDAGANVLTF.